The 15 T cell receptor beta chains listed next were all sequenced from one sample in a study of cytomegalovirus exposure and HLA in healthy donors. Primers included in the PCR were 60 Vbeta and 13 Jbeta primers. Method: immunoSEQ multiplex PCR; TCRdb's copy keeps in-frame clones and lacks some. Of about 120,000 clones in the sample, about 80% were seen once. The source material was PBMCs. The receptors were gathered from a woman aged 40 to 50 in good health and CMV-seropositive.

The gene calls are TRBV5-4 and TRBJ1-1; perhaps TRBD1 as D (6 bases). The CDR3 is 13 amino acids. Germline values: CDR1 SGHNT, CDR2 YYREEE (reference sequence). V lost 0 bases and J lost 7, with 10 bases in between. The CDR3 spells CASSLVQGSEAFF. The CDR3 DNA follows: TGTGCCAGCAGCTTGGTACAGGGCAGTGAAGCTTTCTTT.

J is TRBJ2-5 and V is TRBV5-4; tentatively, D is TRBD2 (5 bases). V was clipped by 4 bases and J by 4 bases, with 11 bases between them. CDR1 is SGHNT and CDR2 is YYREEE in the germline V gene (reference sequence). CDR3 length equals 13 residues. This chain's CDR3 is CASSGPDSETQYF. In DNA, the CDR3 is TGTGCCAGCAGCGGCCCGGACTCAGAGACCCAGTACTTC. The complete variable domain, with remaining parts taken from reference TRBV5-4 and TRBJ2-5, reads ETGVTQSPTHLIKTRGQQVTLRCSSQSGHNTVSWYQQALGQGPQFIFQYYREEENGRGNFPPRFSGLQFPNYSSELNVNALELDDSALYLCASSGPDSETQYFGPGTRLLVL.

This sequence joins TRBV19 and TRBJ1-1; D might be TRBD1 (5 bases). Germline values: CDR1 LNHDA, CDR2 SQIVND (reference sequence). V was pared by 5 bases and J by 0 bases, with 19 bases between. The CDR3 covers 17 residues. For the CDR3, the DNA is TGTGCCAGTAGTTGGTCCGGGGGGAGAGGGATGAACACTGAAGCTTTCTTT. Protein: CASSWSGGRGMNTEAFF.

CDR3 bases: TGTGCCAGCAGTTACCCCTTGGGAACTAGGGATACGCAGTATTTT. It encodes CASSYPLGTRDTQYF. The V call is TRBV6-6, the J call TRBJ2-3; D may be TRBD2 (5 bases). The CDR3 covers 15 residues. Germline assignment: CDR1 MNHNY and CDR2 SVGAGI (reference sequence). The V end was cut by 2 bases, the J end by 6 bases, with 15 bases between.

This chain uses TRBV7-8 with TRBJ2-3; no clear D gene. Per germline, CDR1 SGHVS and CDR2 FQNEAQ. V shed 1 base and J shed 4 bases, with 9 bases lying between them. The CDR3 runs to 14 residues. The CDR3 loop reads CASSLEIFSDTQYF. CDR3 bases: TGTGCCAGCAGCTTAGAAATTTTCTCAGATACGCAGTATTTT.

V and J are TRBV5-4 and TRBJ2-7; 7 bases are shared with TRBD2. Germline lookup yields CDR1 SGHNT and CDR2 YYREEE (reference sequence). With 2 bases clipped from V and 10 bases from J, the junction kept 15 bases outside the gene matches. CDR3 size: 15 residues. DNA of the CDR3: TGTGCCAGCAGCTTCGGCTCCCCGAGGGACTACGGTCAGTACTTC. It codes for CASSFGSPRDYGQYF.

The chain is built from TRBV7-9 and TRBJ2-2; 15 bases are shared with TRBD2. The V segment lost 4 bases and the J segment 4 bases; nucleotides outside the gene matches: 7. The CDR3 has 18 residues. CDR1 and CDR2 (germline): SEHNR, FQNEAQ (reference sequence). Written as DNA, the CDR3 is TGTGCCAGCAGCTCCGGACTAGCGGGAGGGTACCTCACCGGGGAGCTGTTTTTT. Amino acid sequence: CASSSGLAGGYLTGELFF. The full variable domain, with the rest looked up from reference TRBV7-9 and TRBJ2-2, is DTGVSQNPRHKITKRGQNVTFRCDPISEHNRLYWYRQTLGQGPEFLTYFQNEAQLEKSRLLSDRFSAERPKGSFSTLEIQRTEQGDSAMYLCASSSGLAGGYLTGELFFGEGSRLTVL.

DNA of the CDR3: TGTGCCAGCAGTTCAAAGGGACAATCTAACTATGGCTACACCTTC. Its protein is CASSSKGQSNYGYTF. The V gene is TRBV27, the J gene TRBJ1-2, with D perhaps matching TRBD1 (6 bases). V shed 4 bases and J shed 0 bases, with 12 bases lying between them. The germline CDR1 and CDR2 sequences are MNHEY and SMNVEV (reference sequence). The CDR3 has 15 amino acids.

In the case of this clone: The same CDR3 is also encoded by other DNA sequences in this sample. This rearrangement joins TRBV2 to TRBJ1-5, with D hard to call. Germline V gene lookup returns CDR1 SNHLY and CDR2 FYNNEI. Deletions cut 1 base from V and 2 bases from J, with 6 bases between. The CDR3 is made up of 14 amino acids. CDR3 loop: CASSEGGGNQPQHF. CDR3 coding DNA: TGTGCCAGCAGTGAAGGCGGTGGCAATCAGCCCCAGCATTTT.

The rearrangement joins TRBV7-8 to TRBJ2-1; D may be TRBD2 (7 bases). This CDR3 has 17 residues. CDR1 is SGHVS and CDR2 is FQNEAQ in the germline V gene. V lost 8 bases, J lost 9 bases, and 29 bases lay in between. The CDR3 loop is CASSGVAGGGGSFEQFF. The CDR3, as DNA: TGTGCCAGCTCCGGGGTGGCCGGAGGGGGGGGCAGTTTTGAGCAGTTCTTC.

In this sample, this clone turned up once. Different DNA sequences within this sample yield the same CDR3. The V and J genes are TRBV28 and TRBJ2-3, with a tentative D call TRBD2 (5 bases). The V and J ends lost 2 bases and 3 bases respectively, with 9 bases between them. The CDR3 totals 14 residues. The germline V gene encodes CDR1 MDHEN and CDR2 SYDVKM. This chain's CDR3 is CASSLAGGTDTQYF. For the CDR3, the DNA is TGTGCCAGCAGTTTAGCGGGCGGAACAGATACGCAGTATTTT.

Worth noting for this clone: At one end the junction does not follow the germline gene, possibly because of a read error. The chain couples TRBV7-7 to TRBJ2-2; D not resolved. The CDR3 has 15 amino acids. Germline CDR1 reads SSHAT; CDR2 reads FNYEAQ (reference sequence). The CDR3 spells CASSLNPTNTGELFF. DNA of the CDR3: TGTGCTAGCAGCTTAAACCCTACGAACACCGGGGAGCTGTTTTTT.

V gene TRBV5-1 combines with J gene TRBJ2-1, with 13 positions matching TRBD2. This CDR3 has 15 amino acids. CDR1 is SGHRS and CDR2 is YFSETQ in the germline V gene. V was pared by 4 bases and J by 6 bases, with 4 bases of the junction left unmatched. In nucleotides, the CDR3 is TGCGCCAGCAGCCCCGGGACTAGCGGGATCAATGAGCAGTTCTTC. Translating gives CASSPGTSGINEQFF.

The gene calls are TRBV4-1 and TRBJ2-1; 8 nucleotides agree with TRBD1. From germline, CDR1 is MGHRA and CDR2 YSYEKL. This CDR3 comprises 15 residues. V shed 1 base and J 12 bases; nucleotides not matched to a gene: 11. The CDR3, as DNA: TGCGCCAGCAGCCAAGCTCTTGGACAGGGAATAGGGCAGTTCTTC. Protein: CASSQALGQGIGQFF.

CDR3 in amino acids: CASSSPGLASKQYF. CDR3 bases: TGTGCCAGCAGCAGCCCGGGACTAGCTAGTAAGCAGTATTTT. The V and J genes are TRBV28 and TRBJ2-3, with 9 bases that match TRBD2. The J segment lost 11 bases and the V segment lost 6 bases, leaving 12 bases of the junction unmatched. CDR3 size: 14 residues. Germline V lookup: CDR1 MDHEN, CDR2 SYDVKM.